This T cell receptor (beta chain) was identified during a study of cytomegalovirus exposure and HLA in healthy donors. This clone was seen a single time. Antigen: not known. Study-level points and caveats: In an earlier analysis, productive rearrangement rates for most beta V segments clustered near 87% or 30%.

Per the germline V gene, CDR1 is GTSNPN and CDR2 is SVGIG (reference sequence). This CDR3 spans 13 amino acids. Trimming cost V 1 base and J 2 bases, with 8 bases left between them. This PCR relied on a set of 60 Vbeta primers and 13 Jbeta primers. Sequencing used immunoSEQ multiplex PCR; TCRdb keeps in-frame clones, though not all of them. Of approximately 190,000 clones listed, around 83% are singletons. The source is a woman aged 18-29 years in good health and CMV-seronegative. Sequenced input: PBMCs. The chain is built from TRBV30 and TRBJ1-2; D not resolved. CDR3 sequence (DNA): TGTGCCTGGAGTGCGGCGGGGAACTATGGCTACACCTTC. Its translation is CAWSAAGNYGYTF.